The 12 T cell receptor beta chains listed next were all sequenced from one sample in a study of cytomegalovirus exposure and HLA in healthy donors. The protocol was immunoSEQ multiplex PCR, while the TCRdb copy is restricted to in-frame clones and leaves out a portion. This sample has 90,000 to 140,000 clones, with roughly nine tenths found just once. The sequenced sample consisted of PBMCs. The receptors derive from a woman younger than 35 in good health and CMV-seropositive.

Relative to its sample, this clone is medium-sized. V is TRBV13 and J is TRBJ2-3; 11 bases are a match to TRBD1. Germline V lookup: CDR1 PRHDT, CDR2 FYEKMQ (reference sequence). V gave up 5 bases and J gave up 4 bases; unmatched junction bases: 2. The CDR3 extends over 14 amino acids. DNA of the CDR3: TGTGCCAGCAGCAGGACAGGGGGCGCAGATACGCAGTATTTT. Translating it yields CASSRTGGADTQYF. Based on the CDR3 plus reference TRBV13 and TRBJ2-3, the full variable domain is AAGVIQSPRHLIKEKRETATLKCYPIPRHDTVYWYQQGPGQDPQFLISFYEKMQSDKGSIPDRFSAQQFSDYHSELNMSSLELGDSALYFCASSRTGGADTQYFGPGTRLTVL.

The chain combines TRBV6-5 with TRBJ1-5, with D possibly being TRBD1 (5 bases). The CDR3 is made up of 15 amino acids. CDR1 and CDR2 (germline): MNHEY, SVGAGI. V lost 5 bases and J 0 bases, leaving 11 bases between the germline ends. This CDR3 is CASSTRGYSNQPQHF. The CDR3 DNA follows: TGTGCCAGCAGTACAAGGGGATATAGCAATCAGCCCCAGCATTTT.

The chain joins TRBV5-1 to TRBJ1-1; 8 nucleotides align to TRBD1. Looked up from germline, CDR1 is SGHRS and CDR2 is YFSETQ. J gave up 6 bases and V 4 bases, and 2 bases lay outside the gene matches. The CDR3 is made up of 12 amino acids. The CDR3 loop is CASSKDRAEAFF. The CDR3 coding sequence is TGCGCCAGCAGCAAGGACAGGGCTGAAGCTTTCTTT.

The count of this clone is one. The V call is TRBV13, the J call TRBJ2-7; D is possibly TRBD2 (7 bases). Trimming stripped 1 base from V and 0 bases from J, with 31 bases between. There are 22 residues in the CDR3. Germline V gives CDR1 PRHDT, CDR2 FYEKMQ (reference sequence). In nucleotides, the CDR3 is TGTGCCAGCAGCTTAGTCCCTCTGAGGCGGGGGCCCATAATTAGAGCCTCCTACGAGCAGTACTTC. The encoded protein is CASSLVPLRRGPIIRASYEQYF.

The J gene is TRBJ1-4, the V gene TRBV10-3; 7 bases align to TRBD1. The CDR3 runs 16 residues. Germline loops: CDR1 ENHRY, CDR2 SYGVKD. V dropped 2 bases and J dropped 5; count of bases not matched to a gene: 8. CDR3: CAISEQGGAENEKLFF. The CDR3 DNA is TGTGCCATCAGTGAGCAAGGGGGCGCGGAGAATGAAAAACTGTTTTTT.

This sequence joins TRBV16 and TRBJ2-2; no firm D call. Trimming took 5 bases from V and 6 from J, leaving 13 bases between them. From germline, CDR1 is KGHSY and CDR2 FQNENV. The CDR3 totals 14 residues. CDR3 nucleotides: TGTGCCAGCAGCAAAAACAGTGAATCCGGGGAGCTGTTTTTT. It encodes CASSKNSESGELFF.

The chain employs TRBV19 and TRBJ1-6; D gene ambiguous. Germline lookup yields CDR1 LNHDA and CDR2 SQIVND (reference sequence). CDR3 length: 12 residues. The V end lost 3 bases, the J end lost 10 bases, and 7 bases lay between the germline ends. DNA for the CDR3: TGTGCCAGTAGTATCCGGGAATCACCCCTCCACTTT. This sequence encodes CASSIRESPLHF.

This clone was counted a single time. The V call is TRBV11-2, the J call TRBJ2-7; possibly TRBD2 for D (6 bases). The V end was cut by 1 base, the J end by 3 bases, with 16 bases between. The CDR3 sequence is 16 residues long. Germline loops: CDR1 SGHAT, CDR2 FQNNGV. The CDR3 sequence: CASSLGWVSAGYEQYF. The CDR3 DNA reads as TGTGCCAGCAGCTTAGGGTGGGTTTCAGCGGGCTACGAGCAGTACTTC.

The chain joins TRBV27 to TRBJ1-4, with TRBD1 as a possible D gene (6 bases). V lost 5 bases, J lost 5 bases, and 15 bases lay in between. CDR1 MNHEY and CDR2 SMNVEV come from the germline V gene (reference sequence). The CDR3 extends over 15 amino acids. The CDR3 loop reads CASSLMGGANEKLFF. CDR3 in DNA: TGTGCCAGCAGTCTAATGGGGGGGGCCAATGAAAAACTGTTTTTT.

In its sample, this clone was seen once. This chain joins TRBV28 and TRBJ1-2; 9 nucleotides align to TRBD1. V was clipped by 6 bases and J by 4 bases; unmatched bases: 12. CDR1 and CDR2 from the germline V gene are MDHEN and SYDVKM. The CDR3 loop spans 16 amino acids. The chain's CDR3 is CASSSTGTGYAYGYTF. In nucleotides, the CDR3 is TGTGCCAGCAGCTCCACCGGGACAGGGTACGCCTATGGCTACACCTTC.

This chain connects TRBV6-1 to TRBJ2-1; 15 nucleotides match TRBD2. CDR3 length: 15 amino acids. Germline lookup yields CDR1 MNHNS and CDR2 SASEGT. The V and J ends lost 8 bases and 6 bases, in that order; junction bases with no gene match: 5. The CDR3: CASRTSGRAINEQFF. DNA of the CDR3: TGTGCCAGCCGGACTAGCGGGAGGGCCATCAATGAGCAGTTCTTC.

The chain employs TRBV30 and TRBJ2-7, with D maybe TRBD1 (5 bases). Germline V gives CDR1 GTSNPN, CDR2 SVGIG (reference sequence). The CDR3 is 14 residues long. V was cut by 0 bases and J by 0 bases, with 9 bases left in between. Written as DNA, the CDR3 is TGTGCCTGGAGTGTAGGTGGGGCCTCCTACGAGCAGTACTTC. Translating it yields CAWSVGGASYEQYF.